The present TCR beta chain was sequenced within a study of Ad26.COV2.S vaccination and SARS-CoV-2 variants. Findings and caveats of the study: From the TCR breadth and depth analyses, total T cell responses may have been underestimated.

The repertoire was sequenced with immunoSEQ multiplex PCR; TCRdb's copy has only in-frame clones and lacks some. This sample carries hundreds of thousands of clones, 90% of them seen once, and the ten largest clones take 10% to 15%. Treatment here: approximately 18 received Ad26.COV2.S at low or high dose, single or two shots; roughly five received placebo; per-sample allocation not given. Specimen acquisition occurred on day 63 following the initial vaccine or placebo injection. Germline V CDR1 and CDR2: MNHNS, SASEGT. V was pared by 3 bases and J by 3 bases, with 10 bases between. CDR3 length: 14 residues. A note on this clone: The antigen is not known.

Sample: peripheral blood, taken in a trial of Ad26.COV2.S vaccine versus placebo. The TCR originated in a person aged 18-60 years who received the Ad26.COV2.S COVID-19 vaccine or a placebo. The chain has TRBV6-1 and TRBJ2-3; the D gene is possibly TRBD2 (6 bases). The CDR3 is CASSERGITDTQYF. The CDR3 bases are TGTGCCAGCAGTGAGCGGGGTATAACAGATACGCAGTATTTT.